The rows below give T cell receptor beta chains drawn from one sample of a study of T cell responses to AZD1222 COVID-19 vaccine. The table came from immunoSEQ multiplex PCR; TCRdb's copy has only in-frame clones and leaves some out. The table lists about 130,000 clones, approximately 84% of them singletons. The sample here was peripheral blood, taken on day 0 of AZD1222 vaccination. These receptors were taken from an adult in good health. Each CDR3 is given with its conserved first and last residue. A D gene is named only where the DNA matches it firmly. Size is stated for part of the rows, as once, few or many counts, or as a class when the clone is expanded.

CDR3 protein: CASSQFPRQGSGIALWGNQPQHF
CDR3 DNA: TGCGCCAGCAGTCAATTCCCCCGACAGGGGAGCGGTATTGCCCTGTGGGGCAATCAGCCCCAGCATTTT
D gene: TRBD1
V gene: TRBV23-1
J gene: TRBJ1-5
clone size: .

CDR3 protein: CASRRDMDESETQYF
CDR3 DNA: TGTGCCAGCAGGAGGGACATGGATGAGTCAGAGACCCAGTACTTC
D gene: .
V gene: TRBV6-6
J gene: TRBJ2-5
clone size: once

CDR3 protein: CAWRALADTQYF
CDR3 DNA: TGTGCCTGGAGGGCCCTGGCGGATACGCAGTATTTT
D gene: .
V gene: TRBV30
J gene: TRBJ2-3
clone size: .

CDR3 protein: CATSRPPYDTQYF
CDR3 DNA: TGTGCCACCAGCAGACCCCCATACGATACGCAGTATTTT
D gene: .
V gene: TRBV15
J gene: TRBJ2-3
clone size: .

CDR3 protein: CASSQVGSGTPKAFF
CDR3 DNA: TGCGCCAGCAGCCAAGTGGGTTCAGGGACACCTAAAGCTTTCTTT
D gene: .
V gene: TRBV4-1
J gene: TRBJ1-1
clone size: .

CDR3 protein: CASSFGDRGTEAFF
CDR3 DNA: TGCGCCAGCAGCTTTGGGGACAGGGGCACTGAAGCTTTCTTT
D gene: TRBD1
V gene: TRBV5-1
J gene: TRBJ1-1
clone size: .

CDR3 protein: CASSLGDSAYNEQFF
CDR3 DNA: TGCGCCAGCAGCTTGGGGGACAGCGCGTACAATGAGCAGTTCTTC
D gene: TRBD1
V gene: TRBV5-1
J gene: TRBJ2-1
clone size: .

CDR3 protein: CASSLGRGTGYRQYF
CDR3 DNA: TGTGCCAGCAGCTTGGGCCGGGGGACAGGGTACCGGCAGTACTTC
D gene: TRBD1
V gene: TRBV5-5
J gene: TRBJ2-7
clone size: once

CDR3 protein: CASSLGQHITYEQYF
CDR3 DNA: TGTGCCAGCAGCTTGGGGCAGCACATAACCTACGAGCAGTACTTC
D gene: .
V gene: TRBV11-2
J gene: TRBJ2-7
clone size: .

CDR3 protein: CASSFRQGGYNEQFF
CDR3 DNA: TGTGCCAGCAGCTTCAGACAGGGTGGCTACAATGAGCAGTTCTTC
D gene: TRBD1
V gene: TRBV7-2
J gene: TRBJ2-1
clone size: .

CDR3 protein: CASSWARDDQPQHF
CDR3 DNA: TGTGCCAGCAGCTGGGCTAGGGATGATCAGCCCCAGCATTTT
D gene: .
V gene: TRBV7-9
J gene: TRBJ1-5
clone size: .

CDR3 protein: CASSLVANTEAFF
CDR3 DNA: TGTGCCAGCAGCTTAGTAGCGAACACTGAAGCTTTCTTT
D gene: .
V gene: TRBV7-9
J gene: TRBJ1-1
clone size: .

CDR3 protein: CASSPHWPDTQYF
CDR3 DNA: TGTGCCAGCAGCCCCCACTGGCCAGATACGCAGTATTTT
D gene: .
V gene: TRBV9
J gene: TRBJ2-3
clone size: .

CDR3 protein: CASSPRTGKINYGYTF
CDR3 DNA: TGTGCCAGCAGCCCCAGGACAGGGAAGATCAACTATGGCTACACCTTC
D gene: TRBD1
V gene: TRBV7-2
J gene: TRBJ1-2
clone size: .

CDR3 protein: CASSLGPLQGILDTQYF
CDR3 DNA: TGTGCCAGCAGCTTGGGACCCTTACAGGGAATATTGGATACGCAGTATTTT
D gene: .
V gene: TRBV5-8
J gene: TRBJ2-3
clone size: .

CDR3 protein: CASRGTAYEQYF
CDR3 DNA: TGTGCCAGCAGAGGGACAGCCTACGAGCAGTACTTC
D gene: TRBD1
V gene: TRBV11-2
J gene: TRBJ2-7
clone size: .

CDR3 protein: CASSLAGSAAYEQYF
CDR3 DNA: TGTGCCAGCAGCTTAGCGGGATCAGCAGCCTACGAGCAGTACTTC
D gene: .
V gene: TRBV7-6
J gene: TRBJ2-7
clone size: .

CDR3 protein: CASSPNSRTGHTGELFF
CDR3 DNA: TGTGCCAGCTCACCCAATTCAAGGACAGGGCACACCGGGGAGCTGTTTTTT
D gene: TRBD1
V gene: TRBV18
J gene: TRBJ2-2
clone size: few

CDR3 protein: CASGRDSSYEQYF
CDR3 DNA: TGTGCTAGTGGCCGGGACTCCTCCTACGAGCAGTACTTC
D gene: .
V gene: TRBV12-5
J gene: TRBJ2-7
clone size: .

CDR3 protein: CASSLASPLTGRDQPQHF
CDR3 DNA: TGTGCCAGCAGCTTAGCGTCTCCACTGACAGGGCGGGATCAGCCCCAGCATTTT
D gene: TRBD1
V gene: TRBV7-8
J gene: TRBJ1-5
clone size: once

CDR3 protein: CASSLGGGLDTQYF
CDR3 DNA: TGCGCCAGCAGCTTGGGGGGCGGGTTAGATACGCAGTATTTT
D gene: .
V gene: TRBV5-1
J gene: TRBJ2-3
clone size: .

CDR3 protein: CASSLDQGSYEQYF
CDR3 DNA: TGTGCCAGCAGCTTAGATCAGGGATCCTACGAGCAGTACTTC
D gene: .
V gene: TRBV7-2
J gene: TRBJ2-7
clone size: .

CDR3 protein: CASSSRELYNEQFF
CDR3 DNA: TGTGCCAGCAGCTCCCGCGAACTCTACAATGAGCAGTTCTTC
D gene: .
V gene: TRBV5-5
J gene: TRBJ2-1
clone size: .

CDR3 protein: CASSAGRASNQPQHF
CDR3 DNA: TGTGCCAGTAGCGCTGGACGGGCTAGCAATCAGCCCCAGCATTTT
D gene: .
V gene: TRBV19
J gene: TRBJ1-5
clone size: few

CDR3 protein: CASRISLDTQYF
CDR3 DNA: TGCGCCAGCCGGATTTCGTTGGATACGCAGTATTTT
D gene: .
V gene: TRBV5-1
J gene: TRBJ2-3
clone size: .

CDR3 protein: CASSIPRWGEAFF
CDR3 DNA: TGTGCCAGTAGTATACCACGATGGGGTGAAGCTTTCTTT
D gene: .
V gene: TRBV19
J gene: TRBJ1-1
clone size: .

CDR3 protein: CASSLPGDSYEQYF
CDR3 DNA: TGTGCCAGCAGCTTACCAGGGGACTCCTACGAGCAGTACTTC
D gene: .
V gene: TRBV11-2
J gene: TRBJ2-7
clone size: once

CDR3 protein: CASSYTNTIYF
CDR3 DNA: TGTGCCAGCAGTTACACGAACACCATATATTTT
D gene: .
V gene: TRBV28
J gene: TRBJ1-3
clone size: .

CDR3 protein: CASSFRDRVTDTQYF
CDR3 DNA: TGTGCCAGCAGCTTCCGGGACAGGGTAACAGATACGCAGTATTTT
D gene: TRBD1
V gene: TRBV7-3
J gene: TRBJ2-3
clone size: .

CDR3 protein: CASSGDTRTFYEQYF
CDR3 DNA: TGTGCCAGCAGCGGGGACACTCGAACCTTTTACGAGCAGTACTTC
D gene: .
V gene: TRBV3-1/TRBV3-2
J gene: TRBJ2-7
clone size: .

CDR3 protein: CASSPPKGGAKWRYTF
CDR3 DNA: TGTGCCAGCAGTCCCCCTAAGGGAGGGGCGAAATGGCGCTACACCTTC
D gene: .
V gene: TRBV28
J gene: TRBJ1-2
clone size: once

CDR3 protein: CASSDSRGYTF
CDR3 DNA: TGTGCCAGCAGTGACTCAAGGGGCTACACCTTC
D gene: .
V gene: TRBV6-4
J gene: TRBJ1-2
clone size: .

CDR3 protein: CASSLLGQVKETQYF
CDR3 DNA: TGTGCCAGCAGCTTATTAGGACAGGTTAAAGAGACCCAGTACTTC
D gene: TRBD1
V gene: TRBV11-2
J gene: TRBJ2-5
clone size: .

CDR3 protein: CASMVMGDSPLHF
CDR3 DNA: TGTGCCAGCATGGTCATGGGCGATTCACCCCTCCACTTT
D gene: .
V gene: TRBV2
J gene: TRBJ1-6
clone size: .

CDR3 protein: CASSLHAGETDTQYF
CDR3 DNA: TGTGCCAGCAGCTTACACGCGGGGGAAACAGATACGCAGTATTTT
D gene: TRBD2
V gene: TRBV11-3
J gene: TRBJ2-3
clone size: .

CDR3 protein: CASQSGGAGELFF
CDR3 DNA: TGTGCCAGCCAATCCGGGGGCGCCGGGGAGCTGTTTTTT
D gene: .
V gene: TRBV28
J gene: TRBJ2-2
clone size: .

CDR3 protein: CASRKTGGASGELFF
CDR3 DNA: TGCGCCAGCAGGAAGACAGGGGGCGCTTCCGGGGAGCTGTTTTTT
D gene: TRBD1
V gene: TRBV5-1
J gene: TRBJ2-2
clone size: few

CDR3 protein: CASSTGVQPQHF
CDR3 DNA: TGTGCCAGCAGTACAGGGGTTCAGCCCCAGCATTTT
D gene: TRBD1
V gene: TRBV27
J gene: TRBJ1-5
clone size: .

CDR3 protein: CASTPAGVGSQYF
CDR3 DNA: TGTGCCAGCACCCCAGCGGGGGTTGGGTCGCAGTATTTT
D gene: TRBD2
V gene: TRBV27
J gene: TRBJ2-3
clone size: few

CDR3 protein: CASSGTGRNSPLHF
CDR3 DNA: TGTGCCAGCAGTGGGACAGGCCGTAATTCACCCCTCCACTTT
D gene: TRBD1
V gene: TRBV2
J gene: TRBJ1-6
clone size: .

CDR3 protein: CASSDLAGNYEQYF
CDR3 DNA: TGCGCCAGCAGCGATCTAGCGGGGAACTACGAGCAGTACTTC
D gene: TRBD2
V gene: TRBV5-1
J gene: TRBJ2-7
clone size: .

CDR3 protein: CSVEGRALAGGSYEQYF
CDR3 DNA: TGCAGCGTTGAAGGGCGGGCCTTGGCGGGGGGTTCCTACGAGCAGTACTTC
D gene: TRBD2
V gene: TRBV29-1
J gene: TRBJ2-7
clone size: once

CDR3 protein: CANSGTISNQPQHF
CDR3 DNA: TGTGCCAATTCCGGGACGATTAGCAATCAGCCCCAGCATTTT
D gene: .
V gene: TRBV28
J gene: TRBJ1-5
clone size: .

CDR3 protein: CASSRGGNEQFF
CDR3 DNA: TGTGCCAGCAGCCGGGGCGGGAATGAGCAGTTCTTC
D gene: .
V gene: TRBV5-6
J gene: TRBJ2-1
clone size: once

CDR3 protein: CASLLGSLNTGELFF
CDR3 DNA: TGTGCCAGCCTCCTGGGTTCTTTGAACACCGGGGAGCTGTTTTTT
D gene: .
V gene: TRBV3-1/TRBV3-2
J gene: TRBJ2-2
clone size: .

CDR3 protein: CATSPEGGRPSYNEQFF
CDR3 DNA: TGTGCCACCAGTCCGGAGGGGGGCCGGCCCTCCTACAATGAGCAGTTCTTC
D gene: .
V gene: TRBV24-1
J gene: TRBJ2-1
clone size: .

CDR3 protein: CASSLFGSVRDRGHYGYTF
CDR3 DNA: TGTGCCAGCAGCTTATTCGGTTCCGTCCGGGACAGGGGCCACTATGGCTACACCTTC
D gene: TRBD1
V gene: TRBV11-2
J gene: TRBJ1-2
clone size: .

CDR3 protein: CASSEFLTGSTDTQYF
CDR3 DNA: TGTGCCAGCAGTGAATTCTTGACAGGGAGCACAGATACGCAGTATTTT
D gene: TRBD1
V gene: TRBV6-4
J gene: TRBJ2-3
clone size: .

CDR3 protein: CASSLAGTDTQYF
CDR3 DNA: TGTGCCAGCAGCTTAGCAGGGACAGATACGCAGTATTTT
D gene: .
V gene: TRBV11-2
J gene: TRBJ2-3
clone size: .

CDR3 protein: CASSRQLNTEAFF
CDR3 DNA: TGTGCCAGCAGCCGACAGTTGAACACTGAAGCTTTCTTT
D gene: .
V gene: TRBV11-3
J gene: TRBJ1-1
clone size: .